This T cell receptor (beta chain) emerged from a study of blood T cell repertoires in COVID-19. In the study overall: Both acute and convalescent COVID-19 samples were obtained from the United States, Italy and Spain. PBMCs, B-cell-depleted T cells, or T cells provided the cDNA or gDNA that made up the material.

Trimming took off 6 bases at V and 7 bases at J, with 13 bases between the two ends. The germline V gene encodes CDR1 SGHDT and CDR2 YYEEEE. This CDR3 comprises 13 residues. Methods used by the authors: Nucleated cell number was recorded as an estimate derived from reference gene primer amplification. Libraries were prepared by immunoSEQ multiplex PCR; TCRdb keeps only in-frame clonotypes and omits some of them. V and J calls and clone size are copied from that table; D and trimming were computed from the DNA. The data hold around 260,000 clones, with under 90% observed a single time. V usage is TRBV5-6 and J usage is TRBJ2-2; D gene unclear. The TCR originated in a woman in her thirties or forties who had recovered from COVID-19. The material sequenced was peripheral blood. The CDR3 loop is CASTPRTGGELFF. CDR3 DNA: TGTGCCAGCACCCCCCGTACTGGCGGGGAGCTGTTTTTT.